These T cell receptor beta chains were read from a single sample in a study of identical twins. TCRdb called the 5' RACE reads again in MiXCR, with one record for every CDR3 protein. The sample records roughly 720,000 distinct CDR3 sequences, 18% being singletons. These same data were also listed under a study on T cells expressing NK-cell markers.

Material for sequencing was PBMCs. These receptors were obtained from a woman aged 18 to 35 in good health. Each CDR3 is given with its conserved first and last residue. A D gene is named only where the DNA matches it firmly. Rows give clone size only sometimes, using once, few, many, or a class for an expanded clone.

few	TRBJ2-3	TRBV6-5	TRBD2	CASSYSIAGGTDTQYF	TGTGCCAGCAGTTACTCAATAGCGGGAGGGACAGATACGCAGTATTTT
few	TRBJ2-2	TRBV20-1	TRBD2	CSASLGTSGNTGELFF	TGCAGTGCTTCACTCGGGACTAGCGGGAATACCGGGGAGCTGTTTTTT
few	TRBJ2-2	TRBV11-2	NA	CASSRKWGGAPNTGELFF	TGTGCCAGCAGCCGTAAATGGGGGGGGGCTCCGAACACCGGGGAGCTGTTTTTT
NA	TRBJ2-5	TRBV12-3/TRBV12-4	TRBD2	CASSVWALAGEETQYF	TGTGCCAGCAGCGTCTGGGCCCTCGCGGGGGAAGAGACCCAGTACTTC
NA	TRBJ2-1	TRBV20-1	TRBD2	CSARVLAGSGASHEQFF	TGCAGTGCTAGAGTTCTAGCGGGTAGCGGGGCTAGCCATGAGCAGTTCTTC
few	TRBJ2-3	TRBV13	TRBD2	CASSLDQRGGGMNTQYF	TGTGCCAGCAGCTTAGATCAGCGGGGGGGAGGAATGAATACGCAGTATTTT
NA	TRBJ2-7	TRBV5-1	TRBD1	CASSKKTRDRTYEQYF	TGCGCCAGCAGCAAGAAAACCCGGGACAGGACCTACGAGCAGTACTTC
many	TRBJ1-1	TRBV20-1	NA	CSARTLGEAFF	TGCAGTGCTAGAACTCTTGGGGAAGCTTTCTTT
many	TRBJ2-7	TRBV12-3/TRBV12-4	NA	CASSSSPASYEQYF	TGTGCCAGCAGTAGCAGCCCGGCTAGTTACGAGCAGTACTTC
few	TRBJ1-1	TRBV7-2	NA	CASSFRLGGNTEAFF	TGTGCCAGCAGCTTTCGCTTGGGAGGGAACACTGAAGCTTTCTTT
few	TRBJ2-7	TRBV6-2/TRBV6-3	TRBD2	CASSPAGIYEQYF	TGTGCCAGCAGTCCAGCGGGAATCTACGAGCAGTACTTC
NA	TRBJ2-5	TRBV7-2	TRBD1	CASSSEGQGYMETQYF	TGTGCCAGCAGCTCAGAGGGACAGGGGTATATGGAGACCCAGTACTTC
few	TRBJ1-1	TRBV20-1	NA	CSARDGVRTEAFF	TGCAGTGCTAGAGATGGGGTGAGGACTGAAGCTTTCTTT
many	TRBJ2-3	TRBV5-1	TRBD2	CASSLAWTSGTDTQYF	TGCGCCAGCAGCTTGGCCTGGACTAGCGGCACAGATACGCAGTATTTT
few	TRBJ1-4	TRBV5-1	NA	CASSLRGAANEKLFF	TGCGCCAGCAGCTTGCGGGGGGCGGCAAATGAAAAACTGTTTTTT
few	TRBJ1-1	TRBV5-1	NA	CASSLQVPNTEAFF	TGCGCCAGCAGCTTACAAGTTCCGAACACTGAAGCTTTCTTT
many	TRBJ1-1	TRBV12-3/TRBV12-4	NA	CASIVQGVAFF	TGTGCCAGCATCGTACAGGGAGTTGCTTTCTTT
NA	TRBJ2-7	TRBV5-1	TRBD2	CASSRGTSGGDFYEQYF	TGCGCCAGCAGCCGTGGGACTAGCGGGGGGGACTTCTACGAGCAGTACTTC
few	TRBJ1-2	TRBV12-3/TRBV12-4	TRBD1	CASSLVPGQGNGYTF	TGTGCCAGCAGTTTAGTACCGGGACAGGGGAATGGCTACACCTTC
NA	TRBJ2-1	TRBV6-2/TRBV6-3	NA	CASSPGGFGNNEQFF	TGTGCCAGCAGTCCCGGGGGTTTCGGAAACAATGAGCAGTTCTTC
few	TRBJ2-7	TRBV6-1	TRBD2	CAGRTSGLQEQYF	TGTGCCGGAAGGACTAGCGGGTTGCAAGAGCAGTACTTC
few	TRBJ2-1	TRBV7-2	NA	CASSLALAHPYNEQFF	TGTGCCAGCAGCTTAGCGCTGGCCCATCCTTACAATGAGCAGTTCTTC
few	TRBJ2-1	TRBV20-1	TRBD2	CSAVTGTNYNEQFF	TGCAGTGCTGTGACCGGGACTAACTACAATGAGCAGTTCTTC
NA	TRBJ2-2	TRBV10-3	NA	CAIGQGGTGELFF	TGTGCCATCGGTCAGGGGGGCACCGGGGAGCTGTTTTTT
many	TRBJ2-3	TRBV5-1	NA	CASSDGTADTQYF	TGCGCCAGCAGCGACGGGACTGCCGATACGCAGTATTTT
NA	TRBJ2-5	TRBV5-1	NA	CASSLEGVETQYF	TGCGCCAGCAGCTTGGAGGGAGTGGAGACCCAGTACTTC
NA	TRBJ1-2	TRBV10-3	NA	CAISEGWEAGASYGYTF	TGTGCCATCAGTGAAGGATGGGAAGCGGGCGCTTCTTATGGCTACACCTTC
NA	TRBJ2-1	TRBV7-2	TRBD2	CASSLYRGGNEQFF	TGTGCCAGCAGCTTATATCGGGGGGGCAATGAGCAGTTCTTC
NA	TRBJ2-5	TRBV6-2/TRBV6-3	NA	CASAKGGAQETQYF	TGTGCCAGCGCAAAAGGCGGGGCTCAAGAGACCCAGTACTTC
few	TRBJ2-2	TRBV7-9	NA	CASSSTGSGELFF	TGTGCCAGCAGCTCAACGGGATCCGGGGAGCTGTTTTTT
few	TRBJ1-2	TRBV29-1	NA	CSVEEGGLAVGYTF	TGCAGCGTTGAAGAAGGGGGACTCGCCGTTGGCTACACCTTC
NA	TRBJ2-3	TRBV12-3/TRBV12-4	TRBD2	CASREGGGTDTQYF	TGTGCCAGCCGGGAGGGGGGCGGCACAGATACGCAGTATTTT
NA	TRBJ1-2	TRBV6-6	NA	CASSNAGSVYTF	TGTGCCAGCAGTAATGCCGGGTCGGTTTACACCTTC
NA	TRBJ2-6	TRBV6-5	NA	CASSYQGTSGANVLTF	TGTGCCAGCAGTTACCAGGGGACCTCTGGGGCCAACGTCCTGACTTTC
NA	TRBJ2-1	TRBV11-1	TRBD2	CASSSRRLAGVVSYNEQFF	TGTGCCAGCAGCTCCCGCCGACTAGCGGGAGTGGTTTCCTACAATGAGCAGTTCTTC
many	TRBJ2-2	TRBV12-3/TRBV12-4	NA	CASSLDRRRGTGELFF	TGTGCCAGCAGTCTCGACCGTCGCCGGGGCACCGGGGAGCTGTTTTTT
few	TRBJ2-7	TRBV13	NA	CASRRVGPSSYEQYF	TGTGCCAGCCGTCGTGTGGGCCCCAGCTCCTACGAGCAGTACTTC
NA	TRBJ1-2	TRBV5-1	NA	CASSFGRLGYTF	TGCGCCAGCAGCTTCGGCAGACTGGGCTACACCTTC
few	TRBJ2-1	TRBV10-3	TRBD2	CAISQLAGEGNEQFF	TGTGCCATCAGCCAACTAGCGGGAGAAGGAAATGAGCAGTTCTTC
NA	TRBJ2-7	TRBV3-1	NA	CASSQDQSSYEQYF	TGTGCCAGCAGCCAAGACCAGAGCTCCTACGAGCAGTACTTC
NA	TRBJ1-1	TRBV4-3	NA	CASSQGETAAFEAFF	TGCGCCAGCAGCCAAGGCGAAACGGCAGCCTTTGAAGCTTTCTTT
few	TRBJ2-7	TRBV6-1	TRBD2	CASSRQAGESYEQYF	TGTGCCAGCAGTCGACAAGCGGGAGAGTCCTACGAGCAGTACTTC